The 28 T cell receptor beta chains in this list originate from one sample, sequenced in a study of T cells in Graves' hyperthyroidism and ophthalmopathy. From RNA transcripts, TCR beta CDR3 regions were amplified. Using the HTBI primer set, a first-round RT-PCR was run on the TCR CDR3. TCRdb reprocessed the multiplex PCR reads with MiXCR, giving one entry per CDR3 protein. The table includes a few hundred thousand distinct CDR3 sequences, around 46% detected once. The sample consisted of peripheral blood or thyroid tissue (not recorded which). The receptors were sampled from a woman under 30 with Graves' hyperthyroidism.

The CDR3 here is CSSTPTEEETQYF. Here the CDR3 DNA reads TGCAGCTCGACCCCGACAGAGGAAGAGACCCAGTACTTC. The rearrangement uses TRBV29-1 and TRBJ2-5; TRBD1 might be the D (5 bases). Per the germline V gene, CDR1 is SQVTM and CDR2 is ANQGSEA. V was shortened by 8 bases and J by 3 bases, with 16 bases between the two germline ends. The CDR3 contains 13 residues.

A single count supports this clonotype. This chain joins TRBV12-3 or TRBV12-4 and TRBJ2-7; no firm D call. The last part of the DNA fits TRBJ2-1 better; the J call may be wrong. The CDR3 runs to 11 residues. The CDR3 DNA is TGTGCCAGTGGTTCCATTAGTGAGCAGTTCTTC. Its translation is CASGSISEQFF.

This clonotype came up many times. This chain connects TRBV29-1 to TRBJ1-2; D uncertain. V was clipped by 3 bases and J by 8 bases, with 16 bases between them. The CDR3 consists of 13 residues. The V gene's germline CDR1 is SQVTM and CDR2 ANQGSEA. The CDR3 DNA reads as TGCAGCGTTGAGTCAGGACGGGTTTTGGGCTACACCTTC. The encoded protein is CSVESGRVLGYTF.

This clonotype was found many times. This sequence joins TRBV15 and TRBJ1-5, with D possibly being TRBD1 (5 bases). This CDR3 is 14 amino acids long. With 4 bases removed from V and 5 bases from J, the gap between germline ends came to 12 bases. CDR1 and CDR2 (germline): LNHNV, YYDKDF (reference sequence). DNA for the CDR3: TGTGCCACCAGCAAGGGGTTAGGGGATCAGCCCCAGCATTTT. Translation gives CATSKGLGDQPQHF.

This clonotype appeared many times. The rearrangement joins TRBV4-2 to TRBJ1-4; no reliable D call. The CDR3 sequence is 13 residues long. Trimming removed 3 bases at V and 6 bases at J, with 8 bases between. Germline CDR1 is LGHNA and CDR2 is YNFKEQ. This CDR3 reads CASSQDQDEKLFF. CDR3 DNA: TGTGCCAGCAGCCAGGACCAGGATGAAAAACTGTTTTTT.

This clonotype showed up many times. V and J are TRBV13 and TRBJ2-2, with 7 bases fitting TRBD2. The CDR3 covers 16 residues. The germline gives CDR1 PRHDT, CDR2 FYEKMQ (reference sequence). Trimming removed 5 bases from V and 5 bases from J; junction bases left unmatched: 11. CDR3 protein: CASSMRGGSPTGELFF. The DNA for the CDR3 is TGTGCCAGCAGCATGAGGGGCGGGAGTCCGACCGGGGAGCTGTTTTTT.

The chain joins TRBV9 to TRBJ2-7, with TRBD2 matching over 11 bases. J was trimmed by 7 bases and V by 3 bases; bases with no gene match: 9. The CDR3 spans 15 residues. CDR1 and CDR2 from the germline V gene are SGDLS and YYNGEE. CDR3 sequence (DNA): TGTGCCAGCAGCGAGCGGGGACTAGCGGCCAATGAGCAGTACTTC. Translated: CASSERGLAANEQYF.

The V call is TRBV20-1, the J call TRBJ2-1, with 9 bases lining up with TRBD2. V was clipped by 2 bases and J by 4 bases; unmatched bases: 3. CDR1 DFQATT and CDR2 SNEGSKA come from the germline V gene (reference sequence). The CDR3 has 14 residues. CDR3 DNA sequence: TGCAGTGCTAGATGGGCGGGAGGGTACAATGAGCAGTTCTTC. The encoded protein is CSARWAGGYNEQFF.

This clonotype was seen more than once but under ten times. This chain connects TRBV30 to TRBJ2-7, with a tentative D call TRBD1 (5 bases). V was clipped by 4 bases and J by 5 bases, with 18 bases between them. The CDR3 is made up of 14 amino acids. From germline, CDR1 is GTSNPN and CDR2 SVGIG (reference sequence). The DNA of the CDR3 is TGTGCCTGGAAACAGGTCCTCGGTCTCGACGAGCAGTACTTC. It yields the protein CAWKQVLGLDEQYF.

The sample holds many counts of this clonotype. V gene TRBV15 combines with J gene TRBJ2-7, with 8 bases lining up with TRBD2. Germline CDR1 reads LNHNV; CDR2 reads YYDKDF (reference sequence). The CDR3 spans 15 residues. V shed 0 bases and J 4 bases; nucleotides not matched to a gene: 5. The chain's CDR3 is CATSRDLGGRYEQYF. The CDR3 bases are TGTGCCACCAGCAGAGATTTAGGCGGGAGGTACGAGCAGTACTTC. The whole variable domain, remainder taken from reference TRBV15 and TRBJ2-7, is DAMVIQNPRYQVTQFGKPVTLSCSQTLNHNVMYWYQQKSSQAPKLLFHYYDKDFNNEADTPDNFQSRRPNTSFCFLDIRSPGLGDTAMYLCATSRDLGGRYEQYFGPGTRLTVT.

As regards this clonotype: Given the absence of the conserved phenylalanine or tryptophan at the CDR3 end, a read error is likely. V usage is TRBV10-3 and J usage is TRBJ2-2, with 8 nucleotides matching TRBD2. Germline V gene sequence: CDR1 ENHRY, CDR2 SYGVKD. This CDR3 is 17 amino acids long. Germline trimming cut 2 bases from V and 5 bases from J; bases unmatched to any gene: 10. The CDR3 DNA follows: TGTGCCATCAGTGAGCGCAGCGGGGGACGCCGAACCGGGGAGCTGTTTCTT. Amino acids: CAISERSGGRRTGELFL.

This clonotype was observed at least ten times. The J gene is TRBJ2-7, the V gene TRBV20-1, with D possibly matching TRBD1 (5 bases). This CDR3 is built from 14 residues. The V end was cut by 3 bases, the J end by 2 bases, with 14 bases between. In germline, CDR1 is DFQATT, CDR2 SNEGSKA (reference sequence). CDR3 sequence (DNA): TGCAGTGCTAGGGGAACTACGACAGCCTACGAGCAGTACTTC. This sequence encodes CSARGTTTAYEQYF.

A few counts support this clonotype. This chain connects TRBV5-1 to TRBJ2-3; D gene ambiguous. Trimming pared 0 bases from V and 3 bases from J, leaving 5 bases between. This CDR3 spans 13 amino acids. Germline V gives CDR1 SGHRS, CDR2 YFSETQ. The CDR3 protein is CASSLAETDTQYF. Written as DNA, the CDR3 is TGCGCCAGCAGCTTGGCCGAAACAGATACGCAGTATTTT.

The rearrangement uses TRBV6-2 or TRBV6-3 and TRBJ1-6, with 7 bases lining up with TRBD1. J gave up 10 bases and V 11 bases, and 14 bases lay outside the gene matches. The CDR3 totals 14 residues. CDR1 and CDR2 (germline): MNHEY, SVGEGT. The CDR3 bases are TGTGCCTACCGGGACAGTTCGTTATTCTCACCCCTCCACTTT. This translates into CAYRDSSLFSPLHF.

This clonotype appeared many times. CDR3 protein: CASSSWTSGQETQYF. The CDR3 DNA is TGTGCCAGCAGCTCCTGGACTAGCGGACAAGAGACCCAGTACTTC. This chain uses TRBV5-6 with TRBJ2-5, with 10 bases fitting TRBD2. Germline V gene sequence: CDR1 SGHDT, CDR2 YYEEEE. With V trimmed by 3 bases and J by 2 bases, 4 bases remained unmatched. The CDR3 totals 15 residues.

The chain carries TRBV29-1 and TRBJ2-7; 9 bases agree with TRBD2. The V gene's germline CDR1 is SQVTM and CDR2 ANQGSEA. V lost 6 bases to trimming and J lost 0 bases; unmatched junction nucleotides: 3. The CDR3 extends over 13 amino acids. The CDR3 is CSVNSGSSYEQYF. As DNA, the CDR3 is TGCAGCGTCAATAGCGGGAGCTCCTACGAGCAGTACTTC.

The table lists this clonotype with a few counts. The V and J genes are TRBV4-1 and TRBJ1-5; D is uncertain. Germline V gives CDR1 MGHRA, CDR2 YSYEKL. V was trimmed by 4 bases and J by 3 bases, leaving 13 bases between them. This CDR3 is built from 15 residues. For the CDR3, the DNA is TGCGCCAGCAGCCGCGCGGGCAGCCTCAATCAGCCCCAGCATTTT. This encodes CASSRAGSLNQPQHF.

The V call is TRBV20-1, the J call TRBJ1-6; 8 bases match TRBD1. CDR1 is DFQATT and CDR2 is SNEGSKA in the germline V gene (reference sequence). Germline trimming cut 3 bases from V and 7 bases from J; bases unmatched to any gene: 5. The CDR3 runs to 14 residues. The CDR3 protein is CSARDRAGNSPLHF. The CDR3 DNA is TGCAGTGCTAGGGACAGGGCTGGCAATTCACCCCTCCACTTT.

The genes are TRBV24-1 and TRBJ2-3, with D possibly matching TRBD2 (6 bases). V was pared by 4 bases and J by 6 bases, with 13 bases between. CDR1 and CDR2 from the germline V gene are KGHDR and SFDVKD. CDR3 length equals 14 residues. The CDR3 sequence: CATSDPRLADTQYF. CDR3 nucleotide sequence: TGTGCCACCAGTGACCCTCGCCTAGCGGATACGCAGTATTTT.

This clonotype appeared many times. V is TRBV5-4 and J is TRBJ2-7, with 10 bases lining up with TRBD1. Germline trimming cut 5 bases from V and 7 bases from J; bases unmatched to any gene: 6. Germline V CDR1 and CDR2: SGHNT, YYREEE (reference sequence). The CDR3 length is 13 residues. The CDR3 protein is CASRRDRGREQYF. CDR3 nucleotides: TGTGCCAGCAGAAGGGACAGGGGCAGGGAGCAGTACTTC.

This clonotype is a singleton in its sample. Being one base from a much bigger clone, this may be a read error. This sequence joins TRBV27 and TRBJ2-7; D remains ambiguous. The CDR3 is 12 residues long. Germline-derived CDR1 and CDR2 are MNHEY and SMNVEV (reference sequence). The CDR3 reads CAGSSPSREQYF. CDR3 nucleotides: TGTGCCGGCAGTTCCCCCTCGAGGGAGCAGTACTTC.

This clonotype was detected many times. The gene calls are TRBV14 and TRBJ2-1, with 11 bases that match TRBD2. CDR3 length: 16 amino acids. J was trimmed by 4 bases and V by 5 bases; bases with no gene match: 7. Germline assignment: CDR1 SGHDN and CDR2 FVKESK. The CDR3 sequence is CASSETSGATYNEQFF. In nucleotides, the CDR3 is TGTGCCAGCAGCGAGACTAGCGGGGCCACTTACAATGAGCAGTTCTTC.

The chain carries TRBV5-1 and TRBJ1-1; the D gene is possibly TRBD1 (5 bases). Germline lookup yields CDR1 SGHRS and CDR2 YFSETQ. This CDR3 has 16 amino acids. Trimming left V 0 bases short and J 4 bases short, with 16 bases between. The CDR3 coding sequence is TGCGCCAGCAGCTTGGAGGGGCACCCCTTGCCCACTGAAGCTTTCTTT. Translated, it gives CASSLEGHPLPTEAFF.

This clonotype was detected ten times or more. The V gene is TRBV27, the J gene TRBJ2-7; 10 bases are shared with TRBD1. This CDR3 is built from 13 residues. Germline CDR1 reads MNHEY; CDR2 reads SMNVEV (reference sequence). The J segment lost 5 bases and the V segment lost 8 bases, leaving 6 bases of the junction unmatched. CDR3 DNA: TGTGCCAGCGGAAGGACAGGGGGTCACGAGCAGTACTTC. Translated, it gives CASGRTGGHEQYF.

Concerning this clonotype itself: A much larger clone differs by one base, so this may be a read error. The CDR3 ends on some other residue instead of the conserved phenylalanine or tryptophan, so this is likely a read error. This chain uses TRBV6-6 with TRBJ1-1; perhaps TRBD1 as D (6 bases). The V end was cut by 5 bases, the J end by 6 bases, with 13 bases between. Germline V gives CDR1 MNHNY, CDR2 SVGAGI (reference sequence). CDR3 length: 13 residues. CDR3 region: CASSGTGLAEAFL. CDR3 bases: TGTGCCAGCAGTGGAACAGGGTTGGCTGAAGCTTTCCTT.

This clonotype was detected ten times or more. The CDR3 DNA reads TGTGCCATCTCGGGTTGGGGGGGCGACTCCTACGAGCAGTACTTC. Residues: CAISGWGGDSYEQYF. The V call is TRBV10-3, the J call TRBJ2-7; tentatively, D is TRBD2 (7 bases). Between the trimmed V and J ends, which lost 8 bases and 0 bases, there was a span of 17 bases. Germline CDR1 ENHRY, CDR2 SYGVKD. The length of the CDR3 is 15 residues.

This clonotype was seen at least ten times. V is TRBV5-1 and J is TRBJ2-7; D is uncertain. The CDR3 runs 12 residues. Germline loops: CDR1 SGHRS, CDR2 YFSETQ. The V end lost 3 bases, the J end lost 6 bases, and 10 bases lay between the germline ends. This CDR3 reads CASSSTRGEQYF. The CDR3 nucleotides read TGCGCCAGCAGCTCTACTCGAGGCGAGCAGTACTTC.

This clonotype was found many times. The rearrangement uses TRBV7-8 and TRBJ1-1; TRBD1 is a possible D gene (6 bases). Germline CDR1 SGHVS, CDR2 FQNEAQ. This CDR3 has 15 amino acids. V lost 2 bases and J lost 0, with 10 bases in between. The CDR3: CASSLTRTVNTEAFF. CDR3 sequence (DNA): TGTGCCAGCAGCTTAACAAGGACAGTGAACACTGAAGCTTTCTTT. The variable domain in full, completed from reference TRBV7-8 and TRBJ1-1, reads GAGVSQSPRYKVAKRGQDVALRCDPISGHVSLFWYQQALGQGPEFLTYFQNEAQLDKSGLPSDRFFAERPEGSVSTLKIQRTQQEDSAVYLCASSLTRTVNTEAFFGQGTRLTVV.